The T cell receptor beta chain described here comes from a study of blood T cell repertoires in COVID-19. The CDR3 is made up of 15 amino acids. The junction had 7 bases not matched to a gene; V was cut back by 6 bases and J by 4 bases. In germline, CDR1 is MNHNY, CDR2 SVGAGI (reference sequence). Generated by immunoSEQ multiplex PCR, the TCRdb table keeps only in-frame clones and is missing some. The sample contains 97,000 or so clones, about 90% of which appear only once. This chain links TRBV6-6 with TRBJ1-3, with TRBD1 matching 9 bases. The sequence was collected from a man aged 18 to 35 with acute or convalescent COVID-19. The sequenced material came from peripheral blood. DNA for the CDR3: TGTGCCAGCAGGGAACAGGGGGCGCAGGGAAACACCATATATTTT. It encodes CASREQGAQGNTIYF.